One and the same sample provided the 32 T cell receptor beta chains below, sequenced in a study of blood T cells in healthy people across ages. PCR was performed a second time for about 7 to 12 cycles using a sample-barcoded 5' primer and a J-beta primer mix. One entry per CDR3 protein, called by TCRdb with MiXCR from the 5' RACE reads. The sample has more than 800,000 distinct CDR3 sequences; under 35% are singletons. The specimen sequenced was blood. The source of these receptors is a woman of 80 years or more in good health.

This clonotype was detected ten times or more. The chain couples TRBV12-3 or TRBV12-4 to TRBJ1-5, with D tentatively TRBD1 (5 bases). V lost 5 bases, J lost 2 bases, and 13 bases lay in between. This CDR3 is built from 15 residues. CDR3 sequence (DNA): TGTGCCAGCAGTCCGACGGGGGAGGGCAATCAGCCCCAGCATTTT. Its protein product is CASSPTGEGNQPQHF.

This clonotype was detected ten times or more. CDR3 protein: CASSRDFGSYNEQFF. The CDR3, as DNA: TGCGCCAGCAGCCGAGACTTCGGCTCCTACAATGAGCAGTTCTTC. The V and J genes are TRBV5-1 and TRBJ2-1; no clear D gene. The CDR3 is 15 amino acids. V lost 4 bases, J lost 0 bases, and 11 bases lay in between. Per the germline V gene, CDR1 is SGHRS and CDR2 is YFSETQ.

Comment on this clonotype: One base away lies a much larger clone, so this may be a sequencing read error. The rearrangement links TRBV20-1 to TRBJ2-5, with 9 bases identical to TRBD1. V lost 2 bases to trimming and J lost 11 bases; unmatched junction nucleotides: 15. This CDR3 contains 15 residues. From germline, CDR1 is DFQATT and CDR2 SNEGSKA (reference sequence). CDR3 DNA: TGCAGTGCTAGACGGCGGGACAGGGTATACAATGAGCAGTACTTC. It yields the protein CSARRRDRVYNEQYF.

This clonotype was seen at least ten times. V is TRBV4-3 and J is TRBJ1-4; 9 nucleotides agree with TRBD1. CDR1 is LGHNA, CDR2 YSLEER, per germline. CDR3 length: 18 residues. V lost 1 base to trimming and J lost 8 bases; unmatched junction nucleotides: 14. In nucleotides, the CDR3 is TGCGCCAGCAGCCAAGTTGGTGTACTGGGACAGGGAGGAGAAAAACTGTTTTTT. Its translation is CASSQVGVLGQGGEKLFF.

The chain employs TRBV6-2 or TRBV6-3 and TRBJ2-3, with TRBD2 matching over 11 bases. CDR1 is MNHEY and CDR2 is SVGEGT in the germline V gene. This CDR3 has 16 amino acids. The V gene end was trimmed by 6 bases and the J gene end by 5 bases; junction bases not matched to a gene: 10. DNA of the CDR3: TGTGCCAGCAGACCTAGCGGGGGGAACCGAGGAGATACGCAGTATTTT. Its translation is CASRPSGGNRGDTQYF.

This clonotype was seen more than once but under ten times. Compared with germline, one end of the junction differs, possibly owing to a read error. The chain recombines TRBV3-1 with TRBJ2-5; possible D gene TRBD1, 5 bases. Germline assignment: CDR1 LGHDT and CDR2 YNNKEL (reference sequence). The CDR3 length is 15 residues. CDR3 loop: CASSPALLGQETRYF. The CDR3 DNA reads as TGCGCCAGCAGCCCGGCCTTATTGGGGCAAGAGACCCGGTACTTC.

J is TRBJ2-2 and V is TRBV5-5, with TRBD1 matching over 9 bases. Per germline, CDR1 SGHKS and CDR2 YYEKEE (reference sequence). V trimming: 1 base; J trimming: 6 bases; junction bases outside the gene matches: 7. The CDR3 contains 16 residues. The CDR3 nucleotides read TGTGCCAGCAGCTTGACCCTGACAGGGGGTTCCGGGGAGCTGTTTTTT. This sequence encodes CASSLTLTGGSGELFF.

This clonotype was picked up many times. The chain carries TRBV7-9 and TRBJ1-1; D gene unclear. Germline assignment: CDR1 SEHNR and CDR2 FQNEAQ (reference sequence). The CDR3 sequence is 14 residues long. Trimming cost V 5 bases and J 5 bases, with 15 bases left between them. The CDR3 DNA reads TGTGCCAGCAGCGTAATGAGGGCGGGGACTGAAGCTTTCTTT. Translation: CASSVMRAGTEAFF.

This clonotype was counted between two and nine times. The V and J genes are TRBV5-1 and TRBJ1-1, with 7 bases matching TRBD1. Germline-derived CDR1 and CDR2 are SGHRS and YFSETQ. The CDR3 length is 17 residues. The trim removed 4 bases at V and 0 bases at J, leaving 12 bases unmatched. In DNA form, the CDR3 reads TGCGCCAGCAGCAATAAGATACCGGGACAGTTGAACACTGAAGCTTTCTTT. Protein sequence: CASSNKIPGQLNTEAFF.

The rearrangement joins TRBV6-2 or TRBV6-3 to TRBJ2-2; possible D gene TRBD2, 5 bases. Looked up from germline, CDR1 is MNHEY and CDR2 is SVGEGT. CDR3 size: 16 residues. The V and J ends lost 7 bases and 6 bases respectively, with 21 bases between them. This chain's CDR3 is CASIRESASFAGELFF. CDR3 sequence (DNA): TGTGCCAGCATACGGGAATCGGCTAGCTTCGCCGGGGAGCTGTTTTTT.

This chain links TRBV7-6 with TRBJ2-1; D is undetermined. The DNA matches TRBJ2-7 better at its end, which makes the J call doubtful. CDR1 and CDR2 from the germline V gene are SGHVS and FNYEAQ. The CDR3 runs 13 residues. CDR3 sequence reads: CASSSQRYNEQYF. The DNA of the CDR3 is TGTGCCAGCAGCTCCCAGCGCTACAATGAGCAGTACTTC.

The chain has TRBV6-5 and TRBJ1-2, with D maybe TRBD1 (5 bases). With 3 bases removed from V and 4 bases from J, the gap between germline ends came to 12 bases. The length of the CDR3 is 14 residues. The V gene's germline CDR1 is MNHEY and CDR2 SVGAGI. The CDR3: CASSYSAGPYGYTF. CDR3 bases: TGTGCCAGCAGTTATTCGGCAGGGCCCTATGGCTACACCTTC.

J is TRBJ2-5 and V is TRBV7-2, with D perhaps matching TRBD1 (6 bases). CDR1 and CDR2 from the germline V gene are SGHTA and FQGNSA. CDR3 length equals 16 residues. Deletions cut 1 base from V and 0 bases from J, with 12 bases between. CDR3 residues: CASSLGFRDNQETQYF. The CDR3 DNA reads TGTGCCAGCAGCTTAGGCTTCCGGGACAACCAAGAGACCCAGTACTTC.

This clonotype was recorded many times. The chain carries TRBV12-3 or TRBV12-4 and TRBJ2-7; 8 bases are shared with TRBD1. V lost 6 bases and J lost 6; bases outside the gene matches: 13. The CDR3 covers 15 residues. CDR3 nucleotides: TGTGCCAGCAGCACTCCCTCGGGACAGGCCGGCGAGCAGTACTTC. This translates into CASSTPSGQAGEQYF.

This clonotype has more than one count but fewer than ten. J is TRBJ2-1 and V is TRBV30, with a tentative D call TRBD2 (5 bases). Germline V gene data show CDR1 as GTSNPN and CDR2 as SVGIG (reference sequence). This CDR3 is 12 amino acids long. The V end lost 2 bases, the J end lost 14 bases, and 16 bases lay between the germline ends. The chain's CDR3 is CAWSYLGPGEFF. The DNA for the CDR3 is TGTGCCTGGAGTTATCTCGGGCCCGGGGAGTTCTTC.

The V and J genes are TRBV7-9 and TRBJ1-4, with TRBD1 matching over 8 bases. J gave up 3 bases and V 4 bases, and 4 bases lay outside the gene matches. Germline-derived CDR1 and CDR2 are SEHNR and FQNEAQ (reference sequence). The CDR3 consists of 15 residues. DNA for the CDR3: TGTGCCAGCAGCTCCCAGGGGGCCTCTAATGAAAAACTGTTTTTT. The encoded protein is CASSSQGASNEKLFF.

Worth noting for this clonotype: This may come from a read error, since a much larger clone is one base off. The chain couples TRBV7-2 to TRBJ2-4; 8 bases agree with TRBD1. The DNA end is more similar to TRBJ2-7, so the J call may be wrong. Germline V gene sequence: CDR1 SGHTA, CDR2 FQGNSA. This CDR3 region has 15 residues. This CDR3 reads CACSSRTGPTYEQYF. The CDR3, as DNA: TGTGCCTGCAGCTCCAGGACAGGGCCAACCTACGAGCAGTACTTC.

The chain uses TRBV4-3 and TRBJ2-1; D is perhaps TRBD2 (7 bases). There are 18 residues in the CDR3. Trimming stripped 0 bases from V and 9 bases from J, with 24 bases between. Germline CDR1 reads LGHNA; CDR2 reads YSLEER. CDR3 in amino acids: CASSQDFALGGGRGEQFF. In nucleotides, the CDR3 is TGCGCCAGCAGCCAAGATTTTGCCCTAGGGGGGGGGCGGGGTGAGCAGTTCTTC.

This clonotype was counted at least ten times. The rearrangement joins TRBV6-6 to TRBJ2-4; no clear D gene. Germline V lookup: CDR1 MNHNY, CDR2 SVGAGI (reference sequence). The CDR3 consists of 13 residues. With 10 bases removed from V and 6 bases from J, the gap between germline ends came to 16 bases. CDR3 sequence reads: CATVSSGSNIQYF. CDR3 bases: TGTGCCACCGTCTCGTCGGGTTCAAACATTCAGTACTTC.

The table lists this clonotype with many counts. The rearrangement joins TRBV27 to TRBJ2-3; 7 positions match TRBD1. CDR1 and CDR2 from the germline V gene are MNHEY and SMNVEV (reference sequence). The CDR3 contains 17 residues. The V and J ends lost 1 base and 4 bases, in that order; junction bases with no gene match: 11. DNA of the CDR3: TGTGCCAGCAGTTTATTTGGGGGAACAGGGGTTGCAGATACGCAGTATTTT. It codes for CASSLFGGTGVADTQYF.

Many counts were recorded for this clonotype. V gene TRBV27 combines with J gene TRBJ2-3, with D unclear. This CDR3 is 16 amino acids long. The V and J ends lost 0 bases and 1 base respectively, with 11 bases between them. In germline, CDR1 is MNHEY, CDR2 SMNVEV (reference sequence). The CDR3 coding sequence is TGTGCCAGCAGTTTATCTCGACCGCAGGGCACAGATACGCAGTATTTT. Its translation is CASSLSRPQGTDTQYF.

There are a few counts of this clonotype. The chain employs TRBV5-5 and TRBJ2-2; D is unresolved. Germline CDR1 and CDR2: SGHKS and YYEKEE (reference sequence). Trimming took 4 bases from V and 1 from J, leaving 14 bases between them. The CDR3 is made up of 16 amino acids. The CDR3 region has the DNA TGTGCCAGCAGCCCCGCCCGGACCTTGAACACCGGGGAGCTGTTTTTT. It codes for CASSPARTLNTGELFF.

The table lists this clonotype with many counts. The chain combines TRBV7-2 with TRBJ1-2; a weak D match, TRBD1 (5 bases). The V end lost 3 bases, the J end lost 8 bases, and 16 bases lay between the germline ends. The germline gives CDR1 SGHTA, CDR2 FQGNSA. The CDR3 covers 14 residues. CDR3 DNA: TGTGCCAGCAGCTTGGATCCAGGGTCGAACGGCTACACCTTC. Protein: CASSLDPGSNGYTF.

The chain employs TRBV7-2 and TRBJ1-1, with D hard to call. Trimming left V 5 bases short and J 3 bases short, with 16 bases between. Germline values: CDR1 SGHTA, CDR2 FQGNSA. CDR3 length equals 15 residues. The chain's CDR3 is CASSPPGRAYTEAFF. The CDR3 bases are TGTGCCAGCAGCCCCCCTGGACGGGCCTACACTGAAGCTTTCTTT.

This clonotype was observed a single time. This clone may be a read error of a much larger clone one base away. In DNA form, the CDR3 reads TGCAGTGGGCGGGGTACCAAAAACATTCGGTACTTC. Translating gives CSGRGTKNIRYF. This chain links TRBV20-1 with TRBJ2-4; TRBD2 might be the D (6 bases). CDR1 and CDR2 from the germline V gene are DFQATT and SNEGSKA (reference sequence). This CDR3 is 12 amino acids long.

This clonotype was counted many times. The chain couples TRBV4-3 to TRBJ2-1, with TRBD2 matching 11 bases. Germline-derived CDR1 and CDR2 are LGHNA and YSLEER. This CDR3 contains 18 residues. Trimming took 0 bases from V and 1 from J; bases not matched to a gene: 5. The CDR3 nucleotides are TGCGCCAGCAGCCAAGATGGTAGCGGGGGGGTTTCCTACAATGAGCAGTTCTTC. This encodes CASSQDGSGGVSYNEQFF.

DNA for the CDR3: TGCGCCAGCAGCTTGCAGGAGAGCTATGGCTACACCTTC. It encodes CASSLQESYGYTF. The chain carries TRBV5-1 and TRBJ1-2; unclear D gene. The CDR3 spans 13 residues. Per germline, CDR1 SGHRS and CDR2 YFSETQ. The V and J ends lost 1 base and 4 bases respectively, with 8 bases between them.

The chain couples TRBV4-2 to TRBJ1-1, with D unresolved. Germline-derived CDR1 and CDR2 are LGHNA and YNFKEQ. This CDR3 is built from 15 residues. V was cut by 0 bases and J by 4 bases, with 12 bases left in between. CDR3 sequence: CASSQDVQLPTEAFF. CDR3 DNA sequence: TGTGCCAGCAGCCAAGACGTTCAGCTACCCACTGAAGCTTTCTTT.

Ten or more counts support this clonotype. The chain is built from TRBV18 and TRBJ2-5; 9 bases agree with TRBD1. Trimming cost V 4 bases and J 10 bases; bases outside gene matches: 7. CDR3 length: 13 amino acids. Germline V CDR1 and CDR2: KGHSH, LQKENI. The CDR3 DNA reads TGTGCCAGCTCACGCACCGGGACAGGGAACCAGTACTTC. The encoded protein is CASSRTGTGNQYF.

This clonotype was seen many times. The V gene is TRBV24-1, the J gene TRBJ2-7; D is perhaps TRBD1 (6 bases). Trimming removed 4 bases at V and 3 bases at J, with 18 bases between. This CDR3 region has 16 residues. Per the germline V gene, CDR1 is KGHDR and CDR2 is SFDVKD. CDR3 DNA: TGTGCCACCAGTGACGCCGGGCCCAGGGGTCTCTACGAGCAGTACTTC. Its protein is CATSDAGPRGLYEQYF.

Comments on this clonotype: An end of the junction does not agree with germline; a read error may underlie this. V gene TRBV6-2 or TRBV6-3 combines with J gene TRBJ2-4; a weak D match, TRBD2 (5 bases). The length of the CDR3 is 14 residues. Germline assignment: CDR1 MNHEY and CDR2 SVGEGT. The CDR3 reads CASSLRRTKNIQYF. CDR3 sequence (DNA): TGCGCCAGCAGCTTACGGAGGACTAAAAACATTCAGTACTTC.

This clonotype occurred many times. The chain is built from TRBV28 and TRBJ2-1; 9 positions agree with TRBD1. The CDR3 runs 15 residues. Germline CDR1 and CDR2: MDHEN and SYDVKM. J gave up 8 bases and V 8 bases, and 13 bases lay outside the gene matches. CDR3 sequence (DNA): TGTGCCAGCTTCCCTGGGGGACAGGGAACCGATGAGCAGTTCTTC. This codes for CASFPGGQGTDEQFF.